One and the same sample provided the 18 T cell receptor beta chains below, sequenced in a study of response to subunit inactivated influenza vaccine. TCRdb re-derived calls from the RT-PCR reads in MiXCR, one entry per CDR3 protein. This table holds 600,000 to 850,000 distinct CDR3 sequences, 13% to 15% found once. The sample here was PBMCs from blood, taken less than 15 days before vaccination. These TCRs come from a man between 50 and 59 years old who received an inactivated influenza vaccine.

This clonotype was picked up a small number of times. The chain carries TRBV6-2 or TRBV6-3 and TRBJ2-1; TRBD1 or TRBD2 may be the D gene (5 bases each). Trimming removed 6 bases from V and 12 bases from J, with 24 bases in between. The CDR3 has 15 residues. In germline, CDR1 is MNHEY, CDR2 SVGEGT. CDR3 amino acids: CASSIGTLGMSVQFF. For the CDR3, the DNA is TGTGCCAGCAGCATCGGGACCCTAGGTATGAGTGTGCAGTTCTTC.

The chain is built from TRBV6-1 and TRBJ2-5; 12 nucleotides align to TRBD1. Trimming cost V 7 bases and J 4 bases; bases outside gene matches: 10. CDR1 is MNHNS and CDR2 is SASEGT in the germline V gene. This CDR3 is built from 16 residues. The CDR3 nucleotides read TGTGCCAGCACAGACGGGACAGGGGGCCACCGAGAGACCCAGTACTTC. Protein: CASTDGTGGHRETQYF.

J is TRBJ2-7 and V is TRBV4-3, with a weak D call TRBD2 (5 bases). Germline CDR1 is LGHNA and CDR2 is YSLEER. The CDR3 length is 15 residues. V lost 0 bases and J 4 bases, leaving 13 bases between the germline ends. The CDR3 reads CASSQDSRGWYEQYF. CDR3 DNA: TGCGCCAGCAGCCAAGATTCAAGAGGGTGGTACGAGCAGTACTTC.

This clonotype was detected many times. The CDR3 protein is CSVVGTIGRTDTQYF. CDR3 coding DNA: TGCAGCGTTGTAGGGACTATCGGGCGCACAGATACGCAGTATTTT. The rearrangement joins TRBV29-1 to TRBJ2-3, with TRBD2 matching over 7 bases. Germline loops: CDR1 SQVTM, CDR2 ANQGSEA. The CDR3 totals 15 residues. With 4 bases clipped from V and 1 base from J, the junction kept 8 bases outside the gene matches.

V gene TRBV20-1 combines with J gene TRBJ2-3; 12 bases match TRBD1. Per germline, CDR1 DFQATT and CDR2 SNEGSKA (reference sequence). The CDR3 consists of 16 residues. J lost 7 bases, V lost 6 bases, and 14 bases had no gene match. CDR3 DNA: TGCAGTGCCCTCCGCGGGGACAGGGGGCGCGATCATACGCAGTATTTT. Protein product: CSALRGDRGRDHTQYF.

Here the CDR3 reads CAWSVAGNEQYF. The CDR3 DNA reads TGTGCCTGGAGTGTTGCGGGGAACGAGCAGTACTTC. The rearrangement uses TRBV30 and TRBJ2-7; weak D call: TRBD2 (6 bases). V shed 0 bases and J shed 5 bases, with 8 bases lying between them. Germline V gene sequence: CDR1 GTSNPN, CDR2 SVGIG (reference sequence). This CDR3 has 12 amino acids. Variable domain in full (rest from reference TRBV30 and TRBJ2-7): SQTIHQWPATLVQPVGSPLSLECTVEGTSNPNLYWYRQAAGRGLQLLFYSVGIGQISSEVPQNLSASRPQDRQFILSSKKLLLSDSGFYLCAWSVAGNEQYFGPGTRLTVT.

This clonotype came up many times. The V gene is TRBV11-2, the J gene TRBJ2-2; 7 bases align to TRBD1. CDR1 and CDR2 from the germline V gene are SGHAT and FQNNGV. CDR3 size: 16 residues. V was clipped by 3 bases and J by 7 bases; unmatched bases: 11. Here the CDR3 reads CASSFRGSGYGGELFF. The CDR3 DNA is TGTGCCAGCAGCTTCAGGGGGTCGGGATACGGCGGGGAGCTGTTTTTT.

This clonotype came up a few times. The rearrangement links TRBV5-1 to TRBJ1-3; D ambiguous. The CDR3 is made up of 15 amino acids. Trimming removed 0 bases from V and 3 bases from J, with 10 bases in between. Germline V lookup: CDR1 SGHRS, CDR2 YFSETQ. The CDR3 DNA follows: TGCGCCAGCAGCTTGGATCGGACGGGTGGAAACACCATATATTTT. Its protein product is CASSLDRTGGNTIYF.

This clonotype was found a few times. This sequence joins TRBV20-1 and TRBJ1-2; weak D call: TRBD1 (5 bases). Trimming took off 1 base at V and 4 bases at J, with 25 bases between the two ends. The CDR3 totals 18 residues. The germline gives CDR1 DFQATT, CDR2 SNEGSKA (reference sequence). As DNA, the CDR3 is TGCAGTGCTAGAGTTCTCCCTGGGATACATGGGGGAGGCTATGGCTACACCTTC. This sequence encodes CSARVLPGIHGGGYGYTF.

This chain joins TRBV5-5 and TRBJ1-2; D gene ambiguous. V was shortened by 3 bases and J by 3 bases, with 12 bases between the two germline ends. CDR1 and CDR2 (germline): SGHKS, YYEKEE (reference sequence). This CDR3 comprises 14 residues. The CDR3 region has the DNA TGTGCCAGCAGCTCAAGGACGGCCGACTATGGCTACACCTTC. Amino acids: CASSSRTADYGYTF. The whole variable domain, remainder taken from reference TRBV5-5 and TRBJ1-2, is DAGVTQSPTHLIKTRGQQVTLRCSPISGHKSVSWYQQVLGQGPQFIFQYYEKEERGRGNFPDRFSARQFPNYSSELNVNALLLGDSALYLCASSSRTADYGYTFGSGTRLTVV.

DNA for the CDR3: TGTGCCAGCAGGGGAATAGCGGGAGTATCTTATGAGCAGTTCTTC. Translating it yields CASRGIAGVSYEQFF. The V gene is TRBV12-3 or TRBV12-4, the J gene TRBJ2-1; 9 nucleotides align to TRBD2. This CDR3 is 15 amino acids long. Germline trimming cut 6 bases from V and 8 bases from J; bases unmatched to any gene: 11.

The genes are TRBV11-2 and TRBJ2-7; 10 bases fit TRBD1. The CDR3 contains 15 residues. V lost 6 bases, J lost 1 base, and 6 bases stayed unmatched. CDR1 and CDR2 from the germline V gene are SGHAT and FQNNGV. CDR3 DNA: TGTGCCAGCAGATATCCGGGACAGGGGTCCTACGAGCAGTACTTC. It codes for CASRYPGQGSYEQYF.

This clonotype was observed a handful of times. The chain recombines TRBV2 with TRBJ2-1, with D uncertain. This CDR3 has 18 residues. Trimming left V 8 bases short and J 8 bases short, with 31 bases between. CDR1 is SNHLY and CDR2 is FYNNEI in the germline V gene. This CDR3 is CASAGVGQPSVSFDEQFF. CDR3 DNA sequence: TGTGCCAGCGCCGGAGTTGGCCAACCGAGCGTCTCTTTCGATGAGCAGTTCTTC.

This clonotype appeared many times. The chain carries TRBV15 and TRBJ1-4; D is ambiguous. The CDR3 length is 16 residues. The V gene's germline CDR1 is LNHNV and CDR2 YYDKDF (reference sequence). V dropped 4 bases and J dropped 0 bases, with 12 bases sitting between them. The CDR3 bases are TGTGCCACCAGCAAGACACAGCGAACAACTAATGAAAAACTGTTTTTT. Its protein is CATSKTQRTTNEKLFF. The full variable domain, rest sourced from reference TRBV15 and TRBJ1-4, is DAMVIQNPRYQVTQFGKPVTLSCSQTLNHNVMYWYQQKSSQAPKLLFHYYDKDFNNEADTPDNFQSRRPNTSFCFLDIRSPGLGDTAMYLCATSKTQRTTNEKLFFGSGTQLSVL.

The chain recombines TRBV6-5 with TRBJ2-1; D gene ambiguous. The ends were cut back, 2 bases at V and 8 bases at J, with 13 bases in the middle. The CDR3 has 14 amino acids. CDR1 is MNHEY, CDR2 SVGAGI, per germline. The CDR3 nucleotides read TGTGCCAGCAGTTACCTCGGACCTACCGATGAGCAGTTCTTC. This sequence encodes CASSYLGPTDEQFF.

This chain links TRBV27 with TRBJ1-2; TRBD1 might be the D (5 bases). The germline V gene has CDR1 MNHEY and CDR2 SMNVEV (reference sequence). The V end lost 5 bases, the J end lost 4 bases, and 11 bases lay between the germline ends. This CDR3 spans 13 amino acids. CDR3 in amino acids: CASSQGHVYGYTF. In DNA, the CDR3 is TGTGCCAGCAGTCAGGGTCATGTCTATGGCTACACCTTC.

This clonotype turned up a few times. The chain has TRBV5-1 and TRBJ2-3; TRBD2 matches at 8 bases. CDR3 size: 16 residues. With V trimmed by 3 bases and J by 0 bases, 6 bases remained unmatched. Germline V gene sequence: CDR1 SGHRS, CDR2 YFSETQ. This CDR3 reads CASSYLGGRSTDTQYF. The CDR3 DNA reads as TGCGCCAGCAGCTACCTCGGCGGGAGGAGCACAGATACGCAGTATTTT.

This chain links TRBV5-1 with TRBJ1-3; 10 positions match TRBD1. Losses at the gene ends were 4 bases for V and 2 bases for J; bases not matched to a gene: 6. The germline V gene encodes CDR1 SGHRS and CDR2 YFSETQ. This CDR3 comprises 16 residues. This chain's CDR3 is CASSVTGGSAGNTIYF. Here the CDR3 DNA reads TGCGCCAGCAGCGTGACAGGGGGCAGTGCTGGAAACACCATATATTTT.